This T cell receptor beta chain was retrieved from a study of cytomegalovirus exposure and HLA in healthy donors. Whole-study context: In a later analysis, the 110 or so validation repertoires were reported to have used the same platform as the roughly 700 first-cohort repertoires. Regarding the study as a whole: TCR clusters originating in the first cohort tended to co-occur in the roughly 120 validation repertoires, according to a later analysis. Cytomegalovirus-associated TCR beta chains were listed, numbering approximately 150. Despite most TCR sequences being rare, some public TCRs occurred in many donors.

Germline CDR1 reads MDHEN; CDR2 reads SYDVKM. This CDR3 has 13 residues. The V gene lost 9 bases and the J gene lost 6 bases, with 17 bases spanning the gap. Comments on this clone: What it recognizes is unknown.

Assay used: immunoSEQ multiplex PCR; TCRdb lists only in-frame clones, some missing. Altogether about 98,000 clones are present, approximately 84% being singletons, with the ten largest covering around 6%. This sequence was found in a man in his late teens or twenties in good health and CMV-seropositive. The rearrangement uses TRBV28 and TRBJ1-1; no clear D. Sequencing used PBMCs. DNA for the CDR3: TGTGCCAGTCGGGCCTGGGAGGCTCCTGAAGCTTTCTTT. Amino acid sequence: CASRAWEAPEAFF.